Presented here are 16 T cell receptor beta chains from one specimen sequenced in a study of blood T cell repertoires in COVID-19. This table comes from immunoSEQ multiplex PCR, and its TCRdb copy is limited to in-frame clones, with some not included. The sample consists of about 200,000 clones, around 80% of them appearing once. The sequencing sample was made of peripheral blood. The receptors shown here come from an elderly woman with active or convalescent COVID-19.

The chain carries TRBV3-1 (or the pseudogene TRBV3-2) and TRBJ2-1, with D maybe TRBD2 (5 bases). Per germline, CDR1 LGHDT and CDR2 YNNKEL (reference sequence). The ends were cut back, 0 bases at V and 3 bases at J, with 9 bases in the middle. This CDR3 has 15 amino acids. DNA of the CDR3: TGTGCCAGCAGCCAAGATCGCGGGTACTACAATGAGCAGTTCTTC. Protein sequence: CASSQDRGYYNEQFF.

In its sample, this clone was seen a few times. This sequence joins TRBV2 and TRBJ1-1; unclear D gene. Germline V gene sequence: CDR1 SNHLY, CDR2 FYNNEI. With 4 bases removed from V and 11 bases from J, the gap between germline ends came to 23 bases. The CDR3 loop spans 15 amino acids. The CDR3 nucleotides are TGTGCCAGCAGTGCCACCTACGGGGTTGCAAATGGGGCTTTCTTT. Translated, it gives CASSATYGVANGAFF. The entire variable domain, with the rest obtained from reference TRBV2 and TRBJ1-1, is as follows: EPEVTQTPSHQVTQMGQEVILRCVPISNHLYFYWYRQILGQKVEFLVSFYNNEISEKSEIFDDQFSVERPDGSNFTLKIRSTKLEDSAMYFCASSATYGVANGAFFGQGTRLTVV.

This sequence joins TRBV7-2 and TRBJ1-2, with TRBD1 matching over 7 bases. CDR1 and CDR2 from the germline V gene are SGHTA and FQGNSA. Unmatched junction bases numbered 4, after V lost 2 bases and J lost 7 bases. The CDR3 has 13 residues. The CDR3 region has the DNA TGTGCCAGCAGCTTAAGGGGGCTAGGTGGCTACACCTTC. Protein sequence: CASSLRGLGGYTF.

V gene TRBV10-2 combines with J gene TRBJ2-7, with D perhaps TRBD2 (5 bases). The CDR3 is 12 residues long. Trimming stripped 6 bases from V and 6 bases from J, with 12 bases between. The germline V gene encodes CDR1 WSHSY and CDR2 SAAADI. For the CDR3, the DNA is TGCGCCAGCAGCAAACTAGATTTCGAGCAGTACTTC. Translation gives CASSKLDFEQYF.

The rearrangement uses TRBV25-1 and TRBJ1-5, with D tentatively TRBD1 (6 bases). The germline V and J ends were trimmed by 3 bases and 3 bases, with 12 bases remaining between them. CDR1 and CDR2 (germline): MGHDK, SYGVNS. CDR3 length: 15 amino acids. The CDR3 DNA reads TGTGCCAGCAGTGAGAGGGGGACGGCCAATCAGCCCCAGCATTTT. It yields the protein CASSERGTANQPQHF.

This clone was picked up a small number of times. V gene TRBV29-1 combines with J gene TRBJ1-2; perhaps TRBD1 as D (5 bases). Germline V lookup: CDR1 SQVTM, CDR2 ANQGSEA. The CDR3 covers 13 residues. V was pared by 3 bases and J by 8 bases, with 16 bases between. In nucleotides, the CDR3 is TGCAGCGTTGAGCCAGGGTCAGTGTTAGGCTACACCTTC. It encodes CSVEPGSVLGYTF.

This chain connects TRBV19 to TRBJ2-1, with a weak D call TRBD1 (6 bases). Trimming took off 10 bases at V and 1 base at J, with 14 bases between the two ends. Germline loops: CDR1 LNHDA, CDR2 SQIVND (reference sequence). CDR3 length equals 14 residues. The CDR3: CATRDTKSYNEQFF. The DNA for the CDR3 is TGTGCCACAAGGGACACAAAGTCCTACAATGAGCAGTTCTTC.

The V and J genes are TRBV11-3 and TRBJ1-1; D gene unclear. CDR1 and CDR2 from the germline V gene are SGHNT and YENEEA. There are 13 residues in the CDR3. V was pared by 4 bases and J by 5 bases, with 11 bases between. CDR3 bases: TGTGCCAGCAGCTGGGGAGGTGGGACTGAAGCTTTCTTT. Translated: CASSWGGGTEAFF.

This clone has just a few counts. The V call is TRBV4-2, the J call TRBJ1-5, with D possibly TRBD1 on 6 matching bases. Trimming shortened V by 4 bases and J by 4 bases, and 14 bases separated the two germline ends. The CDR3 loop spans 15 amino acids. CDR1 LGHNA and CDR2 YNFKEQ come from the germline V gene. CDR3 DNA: TGTGCCAGCAGCCCTCTGGGGGCAGCTAATCAGCCCCAGCATTTT. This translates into CASSPLGAANQPQHF.

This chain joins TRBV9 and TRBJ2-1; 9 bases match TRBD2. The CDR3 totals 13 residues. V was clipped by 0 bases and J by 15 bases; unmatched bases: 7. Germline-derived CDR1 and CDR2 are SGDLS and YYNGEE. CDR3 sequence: CASSVVLAGVRFF. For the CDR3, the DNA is TGTGCCAGCAGCGTAGTCTTAGCGGGGGTTCGGTTCTTC.

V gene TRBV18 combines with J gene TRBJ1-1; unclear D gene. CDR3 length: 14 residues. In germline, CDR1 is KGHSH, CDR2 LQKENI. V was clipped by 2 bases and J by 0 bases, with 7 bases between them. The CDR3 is CASSPTQMNTEAFF. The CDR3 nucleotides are TGTGCCAGCTCACCAACCCAGATGAACACTGAAGCTTTCTTT.

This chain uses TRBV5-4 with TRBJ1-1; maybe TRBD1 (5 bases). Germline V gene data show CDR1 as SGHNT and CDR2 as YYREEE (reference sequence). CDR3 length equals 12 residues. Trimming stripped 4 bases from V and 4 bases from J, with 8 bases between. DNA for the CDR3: TGTGCCAGCAGCATAGACAGCACTGAAGCTTTCTTT. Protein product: CASSIDSTEAFF.

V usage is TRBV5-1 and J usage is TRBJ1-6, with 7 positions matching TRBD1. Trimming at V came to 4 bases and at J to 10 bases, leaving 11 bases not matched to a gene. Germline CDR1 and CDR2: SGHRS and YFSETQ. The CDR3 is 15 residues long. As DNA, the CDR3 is TGCGCCAGCAGCCCAGGGACAGATGGTGCATCACCCCTCCACTTT. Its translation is CASSPGTDGASPLHF. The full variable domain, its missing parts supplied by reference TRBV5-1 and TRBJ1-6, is KAGVTQTPRYLIKTRGQQVTLSCSPISGHRSVSWYQQTPGQGLQFLFEYFSETQRNKGNFPGRFSGRQFSNSRSEMNVSTLELGDSALYLCASSPGTDGASPLHFGNGTRLTVT.

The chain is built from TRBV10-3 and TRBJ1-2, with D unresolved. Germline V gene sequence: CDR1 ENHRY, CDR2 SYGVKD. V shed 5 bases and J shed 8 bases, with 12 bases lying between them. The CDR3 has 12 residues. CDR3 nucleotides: TGTGCCATCAGTCTTTCGGAGCACGGCTACACCTTC. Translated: CAISLSEHGYTF.

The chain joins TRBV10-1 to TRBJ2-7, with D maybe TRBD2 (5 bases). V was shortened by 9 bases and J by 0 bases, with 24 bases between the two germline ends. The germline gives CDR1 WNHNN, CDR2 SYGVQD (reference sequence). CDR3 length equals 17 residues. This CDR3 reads CARNRPGFGEGSYEQYF. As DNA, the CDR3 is TGCGCCAGAAATAGGCCCGGTTTCGGGGAAGGCTCCTACGAGCAGTACTTC.

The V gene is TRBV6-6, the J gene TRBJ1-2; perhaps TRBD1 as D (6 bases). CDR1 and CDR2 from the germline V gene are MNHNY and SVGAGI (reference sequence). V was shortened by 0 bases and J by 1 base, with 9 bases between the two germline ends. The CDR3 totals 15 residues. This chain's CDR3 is CASSYSQGYNYGYTF. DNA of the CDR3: TGTGCCAGCAGTTACTCGCAGGGGTATAACTATGGCTACACCTTC.